This T cell receptor beta chain derives from a study of cytomegalovirus exposure and HLA in healthy donors. Findings and limits, study-wide: The majority of TCR sequences were rare, yet some public TCRs appeared in many donors. The listing of 150 or so TCR beta chains classed them as cytomegalovirus-associated.

Only in-frame clones appear in the TCRdb table, and some are missing; sequencing was by immunoSEQ multiplex PCR. The sample holds roughly 200,000 clones, approximately 86% seen once. Germline V gives CDR1 LNHDA, CDR2 SQIVND (reference sequence). There are 14 residues in the CDR3. Trimming stripped 9 bases from V and 1 base from J, with 15 bases between. This clone was counted once. The antigen remains undetermined. This chain uses TRBV19 with TRBJ1-1; weak D call: TRBD1 (5 bases). This clonotype originated in a man younger than 40 in good health and CMV-seropositive. Material for sequencing was PBMCs. CDR3 loop: CASHPAGRNTEAFF. DNA for the CDR3: TGTGCCAGCCATCCGGCGGGGCGGAACACTGAAGCTTTCTTT.